The entry that follows covers one T cell receptor beta chain sequence. As yet, its antigen is unknown. Researchers ran the PCR with 60 Vbeta and 13 Jbeta primers. Generated by immunoSEQ multiplex PCR, the TCRdb table keeps only in-frame clones and is missing some. The top ten hold about 6.1% of the sample, which has approximately 210,000 clones, 82% seen once. V lost 0 bases to trimming and J lost 4 bases; unmatched junction nucleotides: 8. CDR1 and CDR2 (germline): SGHRS, YFSETQ. This CDR3 is 17 amino acids long. This record comes from a study of cytomegalovirus exposure and HLA in healthy donors. Study observations and caveats: Earlier findings revealed that most TCR beta V segments proved productive either about 90% or about 30% of the time. Analyzed later, most CMV-associated TCR beta chains appeared HLA-restricted.

The chain is built from TRBV5-1 and TRBJ2-1, with TRBD2 matching 9 bases. This receptor was taken from a man aged 40-49 years in good health and CMV-seropositive. Input material: PBMCs. CDR3 nucleotides: TGCGCCAGCAGCTTGGGTCTGGCGGGAGGGACATACAATGAGCAGTTCTTC. Protein sequence: CASSLGLAGGTYNEQFF.